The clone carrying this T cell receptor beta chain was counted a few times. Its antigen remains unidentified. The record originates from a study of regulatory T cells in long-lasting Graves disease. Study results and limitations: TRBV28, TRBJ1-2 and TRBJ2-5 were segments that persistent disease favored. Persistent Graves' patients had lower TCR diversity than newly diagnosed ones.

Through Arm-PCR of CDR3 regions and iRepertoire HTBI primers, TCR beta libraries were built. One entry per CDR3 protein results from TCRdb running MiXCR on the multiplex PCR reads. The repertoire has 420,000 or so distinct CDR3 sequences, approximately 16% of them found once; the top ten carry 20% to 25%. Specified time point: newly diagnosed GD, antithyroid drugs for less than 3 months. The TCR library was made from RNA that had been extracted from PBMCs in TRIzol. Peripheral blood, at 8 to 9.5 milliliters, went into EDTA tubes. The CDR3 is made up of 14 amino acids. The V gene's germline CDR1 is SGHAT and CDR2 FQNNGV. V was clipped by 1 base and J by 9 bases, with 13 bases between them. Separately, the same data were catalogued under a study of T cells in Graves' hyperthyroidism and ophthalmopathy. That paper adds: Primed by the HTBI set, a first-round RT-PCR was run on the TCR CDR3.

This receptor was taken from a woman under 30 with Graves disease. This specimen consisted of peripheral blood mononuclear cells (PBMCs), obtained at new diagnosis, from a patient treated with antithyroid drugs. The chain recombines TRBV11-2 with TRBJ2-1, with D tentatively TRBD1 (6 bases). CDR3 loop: CASSLGTGFSEQFF. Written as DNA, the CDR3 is TGTGCCAGCAGCTTAGGCACAGGGTTCAGTGAGCAGTTCTTC.